This TCR beta chain originates from a study of identical twins. Study-level findings and limits: The degree of excess twin sharing was weaker in beta out-of-frame sequences.

Germline CDR1 is SGHRS and CDR2 is YFSETQ. The CDR3 sequence is 16 residues long. With V trimmed by 4 bases and J by 9 bases, 7 bases remained unmatched. This clonotype has ten or more counts. Its matching antigen is unknown. TCRdb independently ran MiXCR on the 5' RACE reads; one entry per CDR3 protein. The sample yields some 760,000 distinct CDR3 sequences, roughly 18% seen once. These data also featured in a second study, about T cells expressing NK-cell markers.

The source of this sequence is a woman between 18 and 29 years old in good health. Material for sequencing was PBMCs. V usage is TRBV5-1 and J usage is TRBJ2-1; TRBD2 aligns across 16 bases. CDR3 sequence (DNA): TGCGCCAGCAGCCAGGGACTAGCGGGGGGGCACAGTGAGCAGTTCTTC. It encodes CASSQGLAGGHSEQFF.